Listed below are T cell receptor beta chains from one sample, sequenced in a study of immune heterogeneity within non-small cell lung tumors. TCRdb re-derived calls from the multiplex PCR reads in MiXCR, one entry per CDR3 protein. The table records 10,000 to 15,000 distinct CDR3 sequences, roughly 22% of them present only once. Sequenced input: lung tumor tissue. These receptors came from a man in his 60s with non-small cell lung cancer. Each CDR3 is given with its conserved first and last residue. The order of the fields is V gene, D gene, J gene, clone size, CDR3 DNA, CDR3 protein. D genes are given only for firm matches. Not every row has a clone size; where given, it reads once, few, many or a size class.

>TRBV18|TRBD1|TRBJ1-2|few
TGTGCCAGCTCCCAGGGACAGGGAGAAGGGATCGGGGGCTACACCTTC
CASSQGQGEGIGGYTF
>TRBV6-2/TRBV6-3|NA|TRBJ2-1|few
TGTGCCAGCAGCCTTACCCAGACTAGTATGGGCAATGAGCAGTTCTTC
CASSLTQTSMGNEQFF
>TRBV11-2|NA|TRBJ2-1|NA
TGTGCCAGCAGCTTAGCGACGAGTGAGCAGTTCTTC
CASSLATSEQFF
>TRBV28|NA|TRBJ2-7|many
TGTGCCAGCAGTTTATACCGCGAGCAGTACTTC
CASSLYREQYF
>TRBV2|NA|TRBJ2-5|few
TGTGCCAGCATCCGGCAGGGGGGAGAGACCCAGTACTTC
CASIRQGGETQYF
>TRBV7-9|NA|TRBJ2-2|NA
TGTGCCAGCAGCTTAGCGGGCACCGGGGAGCTGTTTTTT
CASSLAGTGELFF
>TRBV20-1|TRBD2|TRBJ2-1|NA
TGCAGTGCTAGTCCGGGACAGGGTTCCCCTAGACTAGCGGGAATCTGGAATGAGCAGTTCTTC
CSASPGQGSPRLAGIWNEQFF
>TRBV5-5|TRBD2|TRBJ2-2|few
TGTGCCAGCAGCTTGGGACTCAGCGGGAGTGGAAGCGGGGAGCTGTTTTTT
CASSLGLSGSGSGELFF
>TRBV5-1|TRBD1|TRBJ1-2|many
TGCGCCAGCAGCTTGGGGGACAGGGTATACTATGGCTACACCTTC
CASSLGDRVYYGYTF
>TRBV3-1|TRBD1|TRBJ1-6|few
TGTGCCAGCAGCCGGTTACAGGGGGATTCACCCCTCCACTTT
CASSRLQGDSPLHF
>TRBV9|TRBD2|TRBJ2-6|NA
TGTGCCAGCAGCGCGGGACTAGCGGGGTACTCTGGGGCCAACGTCCTGACTTTC
CASSAGLAGYSGANVLTF
>TRBV20-1|TRBD1|TRBJ2-1|few
TGCAGTGCTAGGACAGGGCCTGAGCAGTTCTTC
CSARTGPEQFF
>TRBV7-3|NA|TRBJ2-1|NA
TGTGCCAGCAACTTACGCCCATCAGCCCACAATGAGCAGTTCTTC
CASNLRPSAHNEQFF
>TRBV6-2/TRBV6-3|TRBD1|TRBJ1-1|few
TGTGCCAGCAGTTCCTCCTCTCCTAGGACAGGACGAGAAGCTTTCTTT
CASSSSSPRTGREAFF
>TRBV20-1|NA|TRBJ2-1|few
TGCAGTGCTAGTTCTAGTTCCACGTACAATGAGCAGTTCTTC
CSASSSSTYNEQFF
>TRBV12-5|TRBD1|TRBJ2-1|medium-sized
TGTGCTAGTGGTTTGGACGGACAGGGGAGTGAGCAGTTCTTC
CASGLDGQGSEQFF
>TRBV5-1|NA|TRBJ1-1|few
TGCGCCAGCAGCTTGGGAGGGCCCGGCACTGAAGCTTTCTTT
CASSLGGPGTEAFF
>TRBV30|TRBD2|TRBJ2-7|large
TGTGCCTGTAAGATTGCTGGCGGGAGGGCAAGGGAGCAGTACTTC
CACKIAGGRAREQYF
>TRBV6-1|NA|TRBJ2-4|NA
TGTGCCAGCAGCTCAATTTCGGTGACCCTAGCCAAAAACATTCAGTACTTC
CASSSISVTLAKNIQYF
>TRBV6-2/TRBV6-3|NA|TRBJ1-1|NA
TGTGCCAGCAGTGTTATGACCACTGAAGCTTTCTTT
CASSVMTTEAFF
>TRBV29-1|TRBD1|TRBJ2-7|few
TGCAGCGTCGGACAGGTCTCCTACGAGCAGTACTTC
CSVGQVSYEQYF
>TRBV5-1|NA|TRBJ2-3|medium-sized
TGCGCCAGCAGCCCTAACACAGATACGCAGTATTTT
CASSPNTDTQYF
>TRBV19|TRBD2|TRBJ2-4|few
TGTGCCAGTAGTATGTTGCGGGAGGCCAAAAACATTCAGTACTTC
CASSMLREAKNIQYF
>TRBV6-2/TRBV6-3|NA|TRBJ2-5|many
TGTGCCAGCAGTTACTCGATGAACTACCAAGAGACCCAGTACTTC
CASSYSMNYQETQYF
>TRBV7-9|NA|TRBJ1-1|NA
TGTGCCAGCAGCCCGGGGGAAGCTTTCTTT
CASSPGEAFF
>TRBV2|TRBD2|TRBJ2-3|many
TGTGCCAGCAGACTAGCGGGAATAGATACGCAGTATTTT
CASRLAGIDTQYF
>TRBV27|NA|TRBJ2-7|medium-sized
TGTGCCAGCAGTCCCCTCGGGAGCACTTCGGACGAGCAGTACTTC
CASSPLGSTSDEQYF
>TRBV19|NA|TRBJ1-1|medium-sized
TGTGCCAGTAGTCCGGGACGGACCATGAACACTGAAGCTTTCTTT
CASSPGRTMNTEAFF
>TRBV6-1|TRBD2|TRBJ2-1|few
TGTGCCAGCAGTGCCCTAGCGGGATCCTACAATGAGCAGTTCTTC
CASSALAGSYNEQFF
>TRBV28|TRBD1|TRBJ2-7|medium-sized
TGTGCCAGCACCACCCGGGACAGGGTAGGTTACGAGCAGTACTTC
CASTTRDRVGYEQYF
>TRBV3-1|NA|TRBJ1-1|NA
TGTGCCAGCAGCCAAGCGGGAAGGGGCCGGAACACTGAAGCTTTCTTT
CASSQAGRGRNTEAFF
>TRBV20-1|TRBD2|TRBJ2-7|medium-sized
TGCAGTGCTAGGCGCGCGGGAGGACCCGACTACGAGCAGTACTTC
CSARRAGGPDYEQYF
>TRBV29-1|NA|TRBJ1-1|NA
TGCAGCGTGGATGACACCCCTGAAGCTTTCTTT
CSVDDTPEAFF
>TRBV6-1|NA|TRBJ2-7|medium-sized
TGTGCCAGCAGTGAAGCTAGGACAGACCCCTACGAGCAGTACTTC
CASSEARTDPYEQYF
>TRBV9|NA|TRBJ1-1|few
TGTGCCAGCAGCGTAGCCCGAGGGGGCACTGAAGCTTTCTTT
CASSVARGGTEAFF
>TRBV5-1|NA|TRBJ1-2|medium-sized
TGCGCCAGCAGCGCTACGCTAGGGGGAGGTGATGGCTACACCTTC
CASSATLGGGDGYTF
>TRBV29-1|NA|TRBJ1-1|few
TGCAGCGTTGGCCAGCACATGAACACTGAAGCTTTCTTT
CSVGQHMNTEAFF
>TRBV6-1|TRBD2|TRBJ2-4|few
TGTGCCAGCTCGACTCCGGGGGGGGGGTTGAACATTCAGTACTTC
CASSTPGGGLNIQYF
>TRBV2|TRBD1|TRBJ2-3|few
TGTGCCAGCAGACGGGACAGGGCCTTTTCTAGCACAGATACGCAGTATTTT
CASRRDRAFSSTDTQYF
>TRBV6-4|TRBD2|TRBJ2-1|many
TGTGCCAGCAGTTACGGGACTAGCGGACTAAATGAGCAGTTCTTC
CASSYGTSGLNEQFF
>TRBV5-1|NA|TRBJ2-1|medium-sized
TGCGCCAGCAGCTTGTCGAGCTCCTACAATGAGCAGTTCTTC
CASSLSSSYNEQFF
>TRBV2|TRBD2|TRBJ2-1|NA
TGTGCCAGCAGTGTGTTGCTTCGGAGCGGGAGTCCCTACAATGAGCAGTTCTTC
CASSVLLRSGSPYNEQFF
>TRBV3-1|NA|TRBJ2-2|many
TGTGCCAGCACAACGGGGGCCAACACCGGGGAGCTGTTTTTT
CASTTGANTGELFF
>TRBV7-2|TRBD2|TRBJ2-3|NA
TGTGCCAGCAGCTTGCCTAGCGGGAGGGCCGGCGCAGATACGCAGTATTTT
CASSLPSGRAGADTQYF
>TRBV27|NA|TRBJ1-1|few
TGTGCCAGCAGTCTAACCATACAGGGCACTGAAGCTTTCTTT
CASSLTIQGTEAFF
>TRBV11-1|TRBD1|TRBJ2-7|medium-sized
TGTGCCAGCAGCTCAAACTCCGGACAGGACGCCTACGAGCAGTACTTC
CASSSNSGQDAYEQYF
>TRBV9|NA|TRBJ2-3|NA
TGTGCCAGCAGCGTTGGATTGCCAGATACGCAGTATTTT
CASSVGLPDTQYF
>TRBV5-1|NA|TRBJ2-1|NA
TGCGCCAGCAGCGGAGGGATAGGGGAAGAGCAGTTCTTC
CASSGGIGEEQFF
>TRBV12-3/TRBV12-4|TRBD2|TRBJ2-5|few
TGTGCCAGCAGTCCTACTAGCGGGCGAGAGACCCAGTACTTC
CASSPTSGRETQYF
>TRBV19|NA|TRBJ1-2|many
TGTGCCAGTAGTATAGATGGGGTCACCAAGGGAGGCTACACCTTC
CASSIDGVTKGGYTF
>TRBV6-1|NA|TRBJ2-7|medium-sized
TGTGCCAGCAGTGAAGATCCGGTTTTGTCCGAGCAGTACTTC
CASSEDPVLSEQYF
>TRBV29-1|TRBD2|TRBJ2-7|few
TGCAGCGCAGCTGGGACTAGCGGGGGAATAGAGCAGTACTTC
CSAAGTSGGIEQYF
>TRBV5-4|TRBD2|TRBJ2-5|few
TGTGCCAGCAGCTTGGGGCTAGCGGGAGCAATTGGAGAGACCCAGTACTTC
CASSLGLAGAIGETQYF
>TRBV30|TRBD1|TRBJ1-2|many
TGTGCCTGGAGTGTACAGGGGTGGAAAAATGGCTACACCTTC
CAWSVQGWKNGYTF
>TRBV5-1|NA|TRBJ2-7|many
TGCGCCAGCAGCTTGCGGCGGGATCTGTCCGAGCAGTACTTC
CASSLRRDLSEQYF